These 20 T cell receptor beta chains share one sample of origin, sequenced in a study of T cell responses to AZD1222 COVID-19 vaccine. Some clones are missing from TCRdb's copy, which holds only in-frame ones; the method was immunoSEQ multiplex PCR. The sample comprises some 140,000 clones, about 86% of which are singletons, and approximately 5.1% rests with the top ten. Sequences were derived from peripheral blood, sampled on day 0 of MenACWY control vaccination. These receptors came from an adult in good health.

The rearrangement uses TRBV29-1 and TRBJ1-1; D is undetermined. This CDR3 is 13 amino acids long. V was trimmed by 0 bases and J by 2 bases, leaving 7 bases between them. Germline CDR1 and CDR2: SQVTM and ANQGSEA. As DNA, the CDR3 is TGCAGCGTTGAAGAGGGGTCTAACACTGAAGCTTTCTTT. This sequence encodes CSVEEGSNTEAFF.

V is TRBV7-2 and J is TRBJ1-5, with D possibly being TRBD1 (5 bases). Between the trimmed V and J ends, which lost 3 bases and 3 bases, there was a span of 9 bases. This CDR3 comprises 14 residues. The germline gives CDR1 SGHTA, CDR2 FQGNSA. CDR3 nucleotide sequence: TGTGCCAGCAGCTTGGACACCTACAATCAGCCCCAGCATTTT. It codes for CASSLDTYNQPQHF.

The chain couples TRBV2 to TRBJ2-2, with 9 bases matching TRBD1. J lost 4 bases, V lost 6 bases, and 18 bases had no gene match. CDR1 is SNHLY, CDR2 FYNNEI, per germline. The CDR3 is 19 amino acids. CDR3 sequence (DNA): TGTGCCAGCAGGTCGAACCGCGGACAGGGGTTAAAACTCACCGGGGAGCTGTTTTTT. Protein product: CASRSNRGQGLKLTGELFF. Combining the CDR3 with reference TRBV2 and TRBJ2-2 gives the whole variable domain EPEVTQTPSHQVTQMGQEVILRCVPISNHLYFYWYRQILGQKVEFLVSFYNNEISEKSEIFDDQFSVERPDGSNFTLKIRSTKLEDSAMYFCASRSNRGQGLKLTGELFFGEGSRLTVL.

The chain has TRBV4-2 and TRBJ2-7, with 9 bases aligning to TRBD2. The CDR3 runs 21 residues. Germline V lookup: CDR1 LGHNA, CDR2 YNFKEQ. Germline trimming cut 0 bases from V and 4 bases from J; bases unmatched to any gene: 22. In nucleotides, the CDR3 is TGTGCCAGCAGCCAAGACCCTGGGGCCGGACTAGCGCGAGGAGGGATGTACGAGCAGTACTTC. It translates to CASSQDPGAGLARGGMYEQYF.

The chain is built from TRBV7-3 and TRBJ1-1, with TRBD1 as a possible D gene (5 bases). V dropped 6 bases and J dropped 4 bases, with 12 bases sitting between them. The CDR3 contains 13 residues. Germline V gives CDR1 SGHTA, CDR2 FQGTGA. The CDR3 sequence is CASSSEGFTEAFF. The CDR3 nucleotides read TGTGCCAGCAGTTCGGAGGGGTTCACTGAAGCTTTCTTT.

The chain couples TRBV11-2 to TRBJ1-2; no firm D call. Trimming removed 5 bases from V and 6 bases from J, with 10 bases in between. The CDR3 extends over 12 amino acids. Germline V CDR1 and CDR2: SGHAT, FQNNGV. CDR3 nucleotides: TGTGCCAGCAGCCGATACCTGGATGGCTACACCTTC. Protein product: CASSRYLDGYTF.

The chain recombines TRBV27 with TRBJ1-1, with TRBD1 matching over 10 bases. Germline V lookup: CDR1 MNHEY, CDR2 SMNVEV (reference sequence). The length of the CDR3 is 13 residues. V lost 5 bases, J lost 7 bases, and 4 bases stayed unmatched. CDR3 nucleotide sequence: TGTGCCAGCAGTGACAGGGGGCAGGGTGAAGCTTTCTTT. It specifies CASSDRGQGEAFF.

The CDR3 sequence: CASSGQGVHGYTF. The CDR3 bases are TGTGCCAGCAGCGGACAGGGGGTTCATGGCTACACCTTC. This rearrangement joins TRBV6-5 to TRBJ1-2; 10 nucleotides agree with TRBD1. The V gene end was trimmed by 6 bases and the J gene end by 6 bases; junction bases not matched to a gene: 4. The CDR3 loop spans 13 amino acids. Germline values: CDR1 MNHEY, CDR2 SVGAGI.

J is TRBJ2-2 and V is TRBV5-4; 9 nucleotides align to TRBD2. V was clipped by 4 bases and J by 7 bases; unmatched bases: 11. The germline V gene encodes CDR1 SGHNT and CDR2 YYREEE (reference sequence). CDR3 size: 16 residues. The CDR3 region has the DNA TGTGCCAGCAGCCCTCGGCGGGGGGGCGAGGACGGGGAGCTGTTTTTT. Translation: CASSPRRGGEDGELFF.

The chain is built from TRBV6-5 and TRBJ1-4; unclear D gene. Trimming left V 2 bases short and J 10 bases short, with 17 bases between. CDR1 MNHEY and CDR2 SVGAGI come from the germline V gene. This CDR3 comprises 15 residues. CDR3 amino acids: CASSYSGRPSGKLFF. The CDR3, as DNA: TGTGCCAGCAGTTACAGCGGCAGACCCTCAGGAAAACTGTTTTTT.

CDR3 DNA sequence: TGTGCCAGCAGCTTAGTCGTAGCGGGAGTTTACGAGCAGTACTTC. Protein product: CASSLVVAGVYEQYF. The chain recombines TRBV7-8 with TRBJ2-7, with 9 bases aligning to TRBD2. V dropped 1 base and J dropped 4; count of bases not matched to a gene: 5. CDR1 and CDR2 (germline): SGHVS, FQNEAQ. The CDR3 has 15 residues.

The chain couples TRBV6-1 to TRBJ2-7; a weak D match, TRBD1 (5 bases). CDR1 is MNHNS and CDR2 is SASEGT in the germline V gene. Trimming left V 1 base short and J 0 bases short, with 10 bases between. CDR3 length: 15 residues. CDR3 nucleotides: TGTGCCAGCAGTGAAGGCTGGGGCAGCTCCTACGAGCAGTACGTC. Translated, it gives CASSEGWGSSYEQYV.

The sample holds a few counts of this clone. The chain joins TRBV2 to TRBJ2-1, with 8 bases that match TRBD1. The CDR3 covers 14 residues. V trimming: 4 bases; J trimming: 8 bases; junction bases outside the gene matches: 7. CDR1 SNHLY and CDR2 FYNNEI come from the germline V gene. The CDR3 DNA reads TGTGCCAGCAGTGGTGGACAGGGATGGGATGAGCAGTTCTTC. Its protein is CASSGGQGWDEQFF.

J is TRBJ2-7 and V is TRBV7-9; 10 nucleotides agree with TRBD2. CDR1 and CDR2 from the germline V gene are SEHNR and FQNEAQ (reference sequence). After removal of 0 bases from V and 5 bases from J, the junction contained 16 bases not matched to a gene. The CDR3 runs to 19 residues. The CDR3 sequence is CASSLAQWASGRGSDEQYF. The CDR3 DNA follows: TGTGCCAGCAGCTTAGCGCAATGGGCTAGCGGGAGAGGTAGTGACGAGCAGTACTTC.

The V call is TRBV28, the J call TRBJ1-2; D might be TRBD1 (6 bases). Trimming left V 2 bases short and J 5 bases short, with 12 bases between. This CDR3 has 14 amino acids. Germline V gene data show CDR1 as MDHEN and CDR2 as SYDVKM. The CDR3 coding sequence is TGTGCCAGCAGTTTAGGCGGGACAAATTATGGCTACACCTTC. This gives the protein CASSLGGTNYGYTF.

The chain recombines TRBV29-1 with TRBJ2-1; 14 bases line up with TRBD2. Per the germline V gene, CDR1 is SQVTM and CDR2 is ANQGSEA. This CDR3 contains 15 residues. V lost 6 bases, J lost 7 bases, and 8 bases stayed unmatched. CDR3 bases: TGCAGCGTCCGCTCCGGGACTAGCGGGGGAAATGAGCAGTTCTTC. It specifies CSVRSGTSGGNEQFF.

The rearrangement links TRBV4-1 to TRBJ2-1; 7 bases line up with TRBD2. This CDR3 is built from 16 residues. CDR1 is MGHRA, CDR2 YSYEKL, per germline. V lost 1 base, J lost 7 bases, and 10 bases stayed unmatched. CDR3 sequence: CASSQGGLTLRNEQFF. The DNA of the CDR3 is TGCGCCAGCAGCCAAGGGGGACTAACCCTACGGAATGAGCAGTTCTTC.

The V gene is TRBV12-3 or TRBV12-4, the J gene TRBJ1-1; D gene unclear. The ends were cut back, 3 bases at V and 8 bases at J, with 10 bases in the middle. This CDR3 spans 12 amino acids. CDR3: CASSLLSGEAFF. In DNA form, the CDR3 reads TGTGCCAGCAGTTTGCTCTCGGGAGAAGCTTTCTTT.

This clone is a singleton in its sample. The V and J genes are TRBV7-9 and TRBJ2-2; D remains unclear. The CDR3 loop spans 13 amino acids. Germline V gene lookup returns CDR1 SEHNR and CDR2 FQNEAQ (reference sequence). Trimming pared 5 bases from V and 8 bases from J, leaving 12 bases between. Here the CDR3 reads CASSTRLQGELFF. In DNA, the CDR3 is TGTGCCAGCAGCACGCGACTGCAGGGGGAGCTGTTTTTT. The variable domain in full, completed from reference TRBV7-9 and TRBJ2-2, reads DTGVSQNPRHKITKRGQNVTFRCDPISEHNRLYWYRQTLGQGPEFLTYFQNEAQLEKSRLLSDRFSAERPKGSFSTLEIQRTEQGDSAMYLCASSTRLQGELFFGEGSRLTVL.

V usage is TRBV6-5 and J usage is TRBJ1-2; D uncertain. CDR1 is MNHEY and CDR2 is SVGAGI in the germline V gene. This CDR3 contains 13 residues. V lost 10 bases and J 2 bases, leaving 14 bases between the germline ends. CDR3 nucleotide sequence: TGTGCCACTGCGGCGGTTCCCAACTATGGCTACACCTTC. Translated, it gives CATAAVPNYGYTF.